The T cell receptor (beta chain) under discussion was sequenced for a study of blood T cell repertoires in COVID-19. The repertoire was sequenced with immunoSEQ multiplex PCR; TCRdb's copy has only in-frame clones and lacks some. The table lists about 180,000 clones, roughly 83% of them singletons. This CDR3 has 14 amino acids. V lost 5 bases to trimming and J lost 2 bases, with 13 bases between them. CDR1 LNHDA and CDR2 SQIVND come from the germline V gene (reference sequence). Sequencing was performed on PBMCs or T cells enriched from blood (not recorded which). V gene TRBV19 combines with J gene TRBJ2-7, with D maybe TRBD1 (5 bases). The origin of this receptor is a woman aged 25-40 years who had recovered from COVID-19. CDR3 in DNA: TGTGCCAGTAGTGCCCAGGGAAAGGCCTACGAGCAGTACTTC. The encoded protein is CASSAQGKAYEQYF.